Shown below are 3 T cell receptor beta chains from a single sample sequenced in a study of regulatory T cells in long-lasting Graves disease. As to time point: newly diagnosed GD, antithyroid drugs for less than 3 months. RNA extracted from PBMCs served as the sequencing template. To make TCR beta libraries, researchers used iRepertoire HTBI primers and Arm-PCR of CDR3 regions. TCRdb called the multiplex PCR reads again in MiXCR, with one record for every CDR3 protein. The sample yields hundreds of thousands of distinct CDR3 sequences, approximately 15% seen once. These same records also appear under a second study, on T cells in Graves' hyperthyroidism and ophthalmopathy.

This specimen consisted of peripheral blood mononuclear cells (PBMCs), obtained at new diagnosis, from a patient treated with antithyroid drugs. All receptors derive from a woman in her 30s with Graves disease.

In regard to this clonotype: At one end the junction does not follow the germline gene, possibly because of a read error. The chain has TRBV19 and TRBJ2-7; D possibly corresponds to TRBD2 (6 bases). The CDR3 length is 14 residues. The germline V gene has CDR1 LNHDA and CDR2 SQIVND (reference sequence). The CDR3 sequence: CTSSDPGLIYEQYF. The DNA for the CDR3 is TGTACCAGTAGCGATCCGGGACTGATCTACGAGCAGTACTTC.

This clonotype was counted between two and nine times. CDR3 nucleotide sequence: TGTGCCAGTAGTAGGACAGATTTCTCTGAAGCTTTCTTT. Encoded protein: CASSRTDFSEAFF. The chain combines TRBV19 with TRBJ1-1; possible D gene TRBD1, 6 bases. The CDR3 runs to 13 residues. V dropped 4 bases and J dropped 6 bases, with 12 bases sitting between them. Germline values: CDR1 LNHDA, CDR2 SQIVND (reference sequence).

As regards this clonotype: A clone one base away is much larger, so this may be a read error. The chain couples TRBV7-2 to TRBJ1-1, with 7 bases fitting TRBD1. Germline loops: CDR1 SGHTA, CDR2 FQGNSA. This CDR3 region has 15 residues. J lost 10 bases, V lost 2 bases, and 13 bases had no gene match. CDR3 nucleotides: TGTGCCAGCAGCTTAACCGGAACAGGGGTTATGGGAGCTTTCTTT. Protein product: CASSLTGTGVMGAFF.